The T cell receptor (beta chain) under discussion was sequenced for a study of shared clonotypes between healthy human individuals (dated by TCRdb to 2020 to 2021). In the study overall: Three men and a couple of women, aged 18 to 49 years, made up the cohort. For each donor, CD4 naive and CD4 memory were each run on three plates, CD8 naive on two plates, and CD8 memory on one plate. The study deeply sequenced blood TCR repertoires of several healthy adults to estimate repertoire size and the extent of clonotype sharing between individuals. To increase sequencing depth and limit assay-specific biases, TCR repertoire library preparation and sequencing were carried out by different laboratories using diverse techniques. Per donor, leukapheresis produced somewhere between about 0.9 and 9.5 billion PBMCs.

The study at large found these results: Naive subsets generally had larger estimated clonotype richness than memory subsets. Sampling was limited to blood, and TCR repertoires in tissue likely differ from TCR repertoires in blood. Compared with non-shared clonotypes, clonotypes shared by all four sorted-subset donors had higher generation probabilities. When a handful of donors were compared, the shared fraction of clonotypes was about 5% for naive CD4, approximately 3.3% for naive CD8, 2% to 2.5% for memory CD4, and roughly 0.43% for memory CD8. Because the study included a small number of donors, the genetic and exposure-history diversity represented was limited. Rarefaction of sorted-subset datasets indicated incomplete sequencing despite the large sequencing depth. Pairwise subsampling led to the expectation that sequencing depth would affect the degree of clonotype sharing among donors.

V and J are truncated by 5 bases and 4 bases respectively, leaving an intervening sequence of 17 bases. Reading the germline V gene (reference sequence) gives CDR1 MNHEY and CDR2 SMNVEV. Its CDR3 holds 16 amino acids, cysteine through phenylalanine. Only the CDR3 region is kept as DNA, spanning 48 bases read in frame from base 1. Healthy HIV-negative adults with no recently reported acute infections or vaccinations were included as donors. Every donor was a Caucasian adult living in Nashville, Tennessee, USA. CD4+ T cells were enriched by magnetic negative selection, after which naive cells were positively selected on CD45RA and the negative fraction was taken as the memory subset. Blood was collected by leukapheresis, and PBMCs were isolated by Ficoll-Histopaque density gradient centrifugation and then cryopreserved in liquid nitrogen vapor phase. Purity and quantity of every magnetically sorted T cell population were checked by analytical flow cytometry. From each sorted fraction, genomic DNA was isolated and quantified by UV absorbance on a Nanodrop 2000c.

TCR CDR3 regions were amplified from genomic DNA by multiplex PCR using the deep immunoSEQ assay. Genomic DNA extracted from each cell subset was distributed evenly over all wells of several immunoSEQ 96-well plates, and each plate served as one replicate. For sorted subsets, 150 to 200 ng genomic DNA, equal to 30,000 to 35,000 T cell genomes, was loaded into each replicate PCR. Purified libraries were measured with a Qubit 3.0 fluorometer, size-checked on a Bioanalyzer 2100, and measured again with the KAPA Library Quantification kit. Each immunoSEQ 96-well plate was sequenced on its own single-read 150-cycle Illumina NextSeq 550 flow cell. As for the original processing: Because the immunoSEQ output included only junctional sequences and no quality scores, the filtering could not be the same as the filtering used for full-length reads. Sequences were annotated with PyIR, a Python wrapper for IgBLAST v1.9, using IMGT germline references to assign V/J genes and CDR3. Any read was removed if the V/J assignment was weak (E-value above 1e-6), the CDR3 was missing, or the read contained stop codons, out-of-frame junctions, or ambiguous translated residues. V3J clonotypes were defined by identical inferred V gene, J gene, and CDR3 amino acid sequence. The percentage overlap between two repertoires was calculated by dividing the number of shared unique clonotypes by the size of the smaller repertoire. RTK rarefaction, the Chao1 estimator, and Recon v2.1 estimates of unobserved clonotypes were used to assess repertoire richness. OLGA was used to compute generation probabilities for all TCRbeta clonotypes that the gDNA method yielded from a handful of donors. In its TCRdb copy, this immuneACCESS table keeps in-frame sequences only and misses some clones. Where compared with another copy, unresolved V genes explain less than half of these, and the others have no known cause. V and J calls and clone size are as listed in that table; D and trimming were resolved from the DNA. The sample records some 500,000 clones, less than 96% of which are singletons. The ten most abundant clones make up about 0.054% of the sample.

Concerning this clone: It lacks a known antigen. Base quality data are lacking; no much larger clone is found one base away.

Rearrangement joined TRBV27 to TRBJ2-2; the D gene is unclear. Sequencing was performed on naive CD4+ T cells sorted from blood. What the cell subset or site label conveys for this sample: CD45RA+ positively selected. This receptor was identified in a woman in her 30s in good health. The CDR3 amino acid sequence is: CASSRKAAQPTGELFF. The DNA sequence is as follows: TGTGCCAGCAGTCGAAAGGCGGCTCAACCCACCGGGGAGCTGTTTTTT.